The T cell receptor (beta chain) described here comes from a study of T-cell reconstitution after alpha-beta-depleted transplantation in children. This clonotype was detected only a few times. Its antigen is not identified. Unique molecular identifiers were incorporated into the prepared TCRbeta library. TCRdb processed the PCR reads anew with MiXCR; each CDR3 protein has one entry. The sample includes 450,000 to 700,000 distinct CDR3 sequences, 27% of them seen just once. Whole-study results and caveats: Newly produced T cells mostly accounted for T-cell counts and diversity one year post-transplant. There were reportedly several hundred expanded graft clones from which alpha-beta T cells came about two months after transplant.

Trimming stripped 8 bases from V and 5 bases from J, with 19 bases between. The CDR3 consists of 15 residues. The genes are TRBV12-3 or TRBV12-4 and TRBJ2-1; possibly TRBD2 for D (6 bases). Specimen: PBMCs, collected before TCRalphabeta/CD19-depleted stem cell transplant. The sequence was collected from a boy in the first two years of life with Wiskott-Aldrich syndrome, due to receive a stem cell transplant. The CDR3 region has the DNA TGTGCCAGCGCGCCGAGACTAGGACGAAACAATGAGCAGTTCTTC. It encodes CASAPRLGRNNEQFF.